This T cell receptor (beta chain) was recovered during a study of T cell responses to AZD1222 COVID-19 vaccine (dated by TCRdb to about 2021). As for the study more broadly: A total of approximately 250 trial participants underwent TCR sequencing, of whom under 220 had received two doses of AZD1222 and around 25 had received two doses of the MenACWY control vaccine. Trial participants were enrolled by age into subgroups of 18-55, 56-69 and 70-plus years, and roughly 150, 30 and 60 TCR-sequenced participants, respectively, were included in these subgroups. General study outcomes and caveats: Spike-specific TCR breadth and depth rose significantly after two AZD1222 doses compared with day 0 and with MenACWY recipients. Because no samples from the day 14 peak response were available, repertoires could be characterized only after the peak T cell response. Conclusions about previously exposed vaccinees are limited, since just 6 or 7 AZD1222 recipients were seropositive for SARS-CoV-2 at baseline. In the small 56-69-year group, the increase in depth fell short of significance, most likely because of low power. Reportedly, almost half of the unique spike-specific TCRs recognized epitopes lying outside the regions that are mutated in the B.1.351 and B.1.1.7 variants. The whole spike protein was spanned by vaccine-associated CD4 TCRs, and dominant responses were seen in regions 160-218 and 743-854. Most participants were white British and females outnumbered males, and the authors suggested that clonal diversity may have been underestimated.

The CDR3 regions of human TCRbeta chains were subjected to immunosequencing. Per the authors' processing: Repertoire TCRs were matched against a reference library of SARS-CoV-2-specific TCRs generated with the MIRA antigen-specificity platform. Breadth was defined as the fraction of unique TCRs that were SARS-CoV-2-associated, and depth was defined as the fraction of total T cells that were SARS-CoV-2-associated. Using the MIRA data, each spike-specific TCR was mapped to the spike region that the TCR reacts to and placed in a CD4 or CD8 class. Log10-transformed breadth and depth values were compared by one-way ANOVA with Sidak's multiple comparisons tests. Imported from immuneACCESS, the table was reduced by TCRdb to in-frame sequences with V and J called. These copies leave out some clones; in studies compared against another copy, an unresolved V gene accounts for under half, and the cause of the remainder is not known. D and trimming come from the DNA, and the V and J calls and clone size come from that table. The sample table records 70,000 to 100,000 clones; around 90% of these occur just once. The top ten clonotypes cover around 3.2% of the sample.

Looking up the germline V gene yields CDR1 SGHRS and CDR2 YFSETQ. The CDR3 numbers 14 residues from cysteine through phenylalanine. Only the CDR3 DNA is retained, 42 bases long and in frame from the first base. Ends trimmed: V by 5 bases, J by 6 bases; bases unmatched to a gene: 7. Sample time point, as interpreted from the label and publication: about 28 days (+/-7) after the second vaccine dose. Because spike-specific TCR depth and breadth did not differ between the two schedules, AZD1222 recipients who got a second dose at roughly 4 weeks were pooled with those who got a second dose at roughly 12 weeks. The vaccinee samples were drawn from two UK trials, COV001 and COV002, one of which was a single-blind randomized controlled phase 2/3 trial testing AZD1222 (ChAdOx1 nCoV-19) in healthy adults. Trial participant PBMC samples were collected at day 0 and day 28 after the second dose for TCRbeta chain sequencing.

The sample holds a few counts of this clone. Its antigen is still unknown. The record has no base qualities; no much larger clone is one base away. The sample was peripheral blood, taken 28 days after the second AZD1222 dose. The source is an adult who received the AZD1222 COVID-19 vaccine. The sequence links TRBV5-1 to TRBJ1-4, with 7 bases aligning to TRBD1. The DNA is TGCGCCAGCAGTAAGGGGGCCGGGGATGAAAAACTGTTTTTT. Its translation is CASSKGAGDEKLFF.